This TCR beta chain appears in the sequencing data of a study of somatic mutations in cytotoxic T cells in rheumatoid arthritis. Across the whole study: The flow sorting of some V beta antibody-stained T-cell populations reached nearly 100% purity, and the sorted populations included V beta1+ cells sequenced for TCRB.

Study-level results: No age-related increase in CD8+ clonality was seen in healthy controls, but one was seen in rheumatoid arthritis patients.

The CDR3 is 15 amino acids. Trimming pared 2 bases from V and 1 base from J, leaving 11 bases between. CDR1 LGHNA and CDR2 YNFKEQ come from the germline V gene. Data came from immunoSEQ multiplex PCR; TCRdb stores just in-frame clones and leaves some out. This table has tens of thousands of clones, around 87% appearing once. Comments on this clone: The antigen remains unidentified.

The rearrangement joins TRBV4-2 to TRBJ2-5, with a weak D call TRBD2 (5 bases). The sequence was obtained from an adult with rheumatoid arthritis. The sequenced sample was CD8+ T cells sorted from blood. The CDR3 sequence: CASSQSGSPQETQYF. In nucleotides, the CDR3 is TGTGCCAGCAGCCAAAGCGGCAGCCCCCAAGAGACCCAGTACTTC.